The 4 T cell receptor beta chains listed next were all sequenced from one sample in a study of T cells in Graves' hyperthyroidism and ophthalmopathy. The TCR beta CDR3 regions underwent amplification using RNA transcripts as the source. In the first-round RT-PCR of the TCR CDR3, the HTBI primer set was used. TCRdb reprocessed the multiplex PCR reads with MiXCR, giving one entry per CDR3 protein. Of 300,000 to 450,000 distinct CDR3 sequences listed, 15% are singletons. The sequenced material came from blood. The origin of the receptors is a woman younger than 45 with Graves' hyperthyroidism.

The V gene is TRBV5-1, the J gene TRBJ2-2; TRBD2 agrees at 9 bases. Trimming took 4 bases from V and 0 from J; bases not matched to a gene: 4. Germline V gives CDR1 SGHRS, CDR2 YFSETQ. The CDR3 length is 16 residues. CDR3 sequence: CASSPGLAPNTGELFF. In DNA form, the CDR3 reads TGCGCCAGCAGCCCTGGACTAGCGCCGAACACCGGGGAGCTGTTTTTT.

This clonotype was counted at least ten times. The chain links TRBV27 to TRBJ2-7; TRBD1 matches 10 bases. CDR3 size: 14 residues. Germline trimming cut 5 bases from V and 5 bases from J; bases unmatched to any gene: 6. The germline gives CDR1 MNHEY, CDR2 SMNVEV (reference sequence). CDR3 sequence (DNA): TGTGCCAGCAGTCTCCGGGACAGGGGACACGAGCAGTACTTC. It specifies CASSLRDRGHEQYF.

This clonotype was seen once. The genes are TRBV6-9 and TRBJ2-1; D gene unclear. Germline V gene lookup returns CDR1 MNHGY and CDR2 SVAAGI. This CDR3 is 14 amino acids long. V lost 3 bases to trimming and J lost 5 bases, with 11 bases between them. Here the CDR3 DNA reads TGTGCCAGCAGTTACGGCCTAGACGACAATGAGCAGTTCTTC. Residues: CASSYGLDDNEQFF.

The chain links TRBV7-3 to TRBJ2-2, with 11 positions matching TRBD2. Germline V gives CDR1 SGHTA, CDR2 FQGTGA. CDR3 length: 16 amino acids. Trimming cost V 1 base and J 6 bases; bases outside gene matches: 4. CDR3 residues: CASSLRTSGSAGELFF. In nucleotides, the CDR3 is TGTGCCAGCAGCTTAAGAACTAGCGGGAGCGCCGGGGAGCTGTTTTTT.